This T cell receptor (beta chain) was identified during a study of cytomegalovirus exposure and HLA in healthy donors. The PCR was carried out with 60 Vbeta primers and 13 Jbeta primers. The authors' processing: The count from a later analysis was 65 million to 90 million unique TCR beta chains, roughly 11 million of them shared. Data came from immunoSEQ multiplex PCR; TCRdb stores just in-frame clones and leaves some out. The V and J calls and clone size come from that table; D and trimming were worked out from the DNA. The sample lists tens of thousands of clones; about 85% were seen once. This clone was observed a handful of times. Its matching antigen is unknown. This CDR3 is built from 15 residues. CDR1 and CDR2 (germline): SGHDT, YYEEEE. Trimming at V came to 3 bases and at J to 1 base, leaving 5 bases not matched to a gene. The study, taken as a whole, reports: There were a few CMV-associated chains whose specificity for CMV antigens was confirmed in vitro. A cluster of highly shared sequence variants was likely a sequencing artifact. For most TCR beta V segments, an earlier analysis put the productive rate at about 87% or about 30% of the time.

The source of this sequence is a girl aged 2-10 years in good health and CMV-seropositive. J is TRBJ1-1 and V is TRBV5-6; the match to TRBD1 covers 8 bases. The sequenced material came from PBMCs. The chain's CDR3 is CASSWLDRENTEAFF. CDR3 nucleotides: TGTGCCAGCAGCTGGCTGGACAGGGAGAACACTGAAGCTTTCTTT.